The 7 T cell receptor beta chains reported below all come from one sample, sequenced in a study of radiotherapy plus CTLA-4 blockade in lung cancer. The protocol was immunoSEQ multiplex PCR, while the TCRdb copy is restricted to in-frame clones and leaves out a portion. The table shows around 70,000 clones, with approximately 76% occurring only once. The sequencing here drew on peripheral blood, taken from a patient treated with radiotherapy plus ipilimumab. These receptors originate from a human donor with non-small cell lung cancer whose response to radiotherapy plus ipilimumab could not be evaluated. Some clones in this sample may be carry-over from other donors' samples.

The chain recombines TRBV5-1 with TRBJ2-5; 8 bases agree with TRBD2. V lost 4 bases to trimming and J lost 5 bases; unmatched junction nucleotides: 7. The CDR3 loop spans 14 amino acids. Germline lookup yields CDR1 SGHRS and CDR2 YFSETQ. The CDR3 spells CASSHGTSGETQYF. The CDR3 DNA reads TGCGCCAGCAGCCACGGGACTAGTGGGGAGACCCAGTACTTC.

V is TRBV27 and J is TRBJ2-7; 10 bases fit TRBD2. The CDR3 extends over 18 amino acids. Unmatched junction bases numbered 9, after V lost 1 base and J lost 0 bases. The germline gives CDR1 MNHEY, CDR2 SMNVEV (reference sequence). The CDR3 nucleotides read TGTGCCAGCAGTTTATTACCGCCGACTAGCGGGCTCTCCTACGAGCAGTACTTC. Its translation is CASSLLPPTSGLSYEQYF.

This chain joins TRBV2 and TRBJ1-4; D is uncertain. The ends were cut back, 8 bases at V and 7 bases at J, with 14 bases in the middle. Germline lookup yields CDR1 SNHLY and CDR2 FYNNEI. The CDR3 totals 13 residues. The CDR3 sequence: CASSTGWSEKLFF. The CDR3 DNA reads TGTGCCAGCTCTACGGGGTGGAGTGAAAAACTGTTTTTT.

The DNA of the CDR3 is TGTGCCAGCAGCCCAAACCAACAGGGGCCCGAATCCTACGAGCAGTACTTC. Protein sequence: CASSPNQQGPESYEQYF. V is TRBV7-6 and J is TRBJ2-7, with 7 bases matching TRBD1. Trimming removed 5 bases from V and 1 base from J; junction bases left unmatched: 14. The germline V gene encodes CDR1 SGHVS and CDR2 FNYEAQ. CDR3 length: 17 residues.

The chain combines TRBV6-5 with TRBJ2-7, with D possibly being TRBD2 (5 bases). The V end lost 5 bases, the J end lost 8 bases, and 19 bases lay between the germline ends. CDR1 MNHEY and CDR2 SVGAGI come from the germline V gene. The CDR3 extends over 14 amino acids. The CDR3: CASSELGRPGKQYF. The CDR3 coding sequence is TGTGCCAGCAGTGAATTGGGCAGGCCGGGGAAGCAGTACTTC.

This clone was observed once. The CDR3 region is CASSPDRDQPQHF. CDR3 DNA sequence: TGTGCCAGCAGCCCTGACAGGGACCAGCCCCAGCATTTT. This chain uses TRBV7-8 with TRBJ1-5, with 7 bases fitting TRBD1. This CDR3 has 13 amino acids. CDR1 and CDR2 (germline): SGHVS, FQNEAQ. V lost 5 bases and J lost 7; bases outside the gene matches: 5.

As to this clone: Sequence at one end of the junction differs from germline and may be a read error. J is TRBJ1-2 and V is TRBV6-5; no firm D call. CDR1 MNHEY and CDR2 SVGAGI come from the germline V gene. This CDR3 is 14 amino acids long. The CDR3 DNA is TGTGCCAGCAGTTCCCTAATCACTAACTATGGCCACACCTTC. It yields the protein CASSSLITNYGHTF.